The 11 T cell receptor beta chains presented below share a single source sample, sequenced in a study of blood T cell repertoires in COVID-19. Libraries were prepared by immunoSEQ multiplex PCR; TCRdb keeps only in-frame clonotypes and omits some of them. The sample has some 35,000 clones, over 70% seen once; the top ten hold under 35%. Specimen: peripheral blood. All receptors derive from a man older than 75 with acute or convalescent COVID-19.

V is TRBV18 and J is TRBJ2-5, with 9 bases aligning to TRBD1. V shed 3 bases and J 4 bases; nucleotides not matched to a gene: 9. Germline V gene sequence: CDR1 KGHSH, CDR2 LQKENI. This CDR3 has 16 amino acids. CDR3 in amino acids: CASSPTGTGRGETQYF. CDR3 sequence (DNA): TGTGCCAGCTCACCGACTGGGACAGGGAGAGGAGAGACCCAGTACTTC.

The chain has TRBV6-5 and TRBJ1-5; D is ambiguous. The CDR3 sequence is 13 residues long. Germline V CDR1 and CDR2: MNHEY, SVGAGI. The germline V and J ends were trimmed by 0 bases and 4 bases, with 4 bases remaining between them. CDR3 sequence: CASSYSSNQPQHF. CDR3 DNA: TGTGCCAGCAGTTACTCGTCGAATCAGCCCCAGCATTTT.

This clone appeared a few times. This chain uses TRBV6-1 with TRBJ2-1; maybe TRBD2 (5 bases). Trimming cost V 2 bases and J 12 bases, with 14 bases left between them. Per the germline V gene, CDR1 is MNHNS and CDR2 is SASEGT. The CDR3 runs to 13 residues. The CDR3 is CASSERGLARQFF. Here the CDR3 DNA reads TGTGCCAGCAGTGAACGTGGCCTAGCCCGGCAGTTCTTC.

This chain links TRBV6-2 or TRBV6-3 with TRBJ2-5; D is undetermined. The length of the CDR3 is 14 residues. V lost 0 bases and J lost 0, with 5 bases in between. From germline, CDR1 is MNHEY and CDR2 SVGEGT. CDR3 in amino acids: CASSYSTDQETQYF. CDR3 sequence (DNA): TGTGCCAGCAGTTACTCCACAGACCAAGAGACCCAGTACTTC.

CDR3 DNA sequence: TGCGCCAGCAGCGACCAGACAGGGGGCGCCTATGGCTACACCTTC. This encodes CASSDQTGGAYGYTF. This chain joins TRBV5-1 and TRBJ1-2, with 10 bases fitting TRBD1. The CDR3 length is 15 residues. Germline V gene lookup returns CDR1 SGHRS and CDR2 YFSETQ. J was trimmed by 4 bases and V by 4 bases; bases with no gene match: 7.

This clone was counted once. This chain uses TRBV19 with TRBJ1-5, with a weak D call TRBD1 (5 bases). Deletions cut 5 bases from V and 9 bases from J, with 11 bases between. The V gene's germline CDR1 is LNHDA and CDR2 SQIVND (reference sequence). The CDR3 spans 12 residues. CDR3: CASSAGPWPQHF. The CDR3 DNA sequence: TGTGCCAGTAGTGCAGGGCCTTGGCCCCAGCATTTT.

The rearrangement links TRBV5-1 to TRBJ2-7; 8 nucleotides match TRBD2. Per the germline V gene, CDR1 is SGHRS and CDR2 is YFSETQ. CDR3 length: 13 amino acids. Trimming removed 1 base from V and 6 bases from J; junction bases left unmatched: 3. CDR3 sequence (DNA): TGCGCCAGCAGCTTGTTCGGGGGGGTCGAGCAGTACTTC. Translating gives CASSLFGGVEQYF.

This clone was seen once. The V gene is TRBV4-1, the J gene TRBJ2-1; tentatively, D is TRBD1 (6 bases). The germline V gene has CDR1 MGHRA and CDR2 YSYEKL. Trimming pared 3 bases from V and 5 bases from J, leaving 14 bases between. This CDR3 contains 15 residues. For the CDR3, the DNA is TGCGCCAGCAGCCAGGTAGGGACACCAAACAATGAGCAGTTCTTC. Its translation: CASSQVGTPNNEQFF.

In the case of this clone: At one boundary the junction diverges from the germline segment, which might be a read error. CDR3 DNA: TGTGCCAGCAGTCAAGATATGTCGGTTGTCCGGTTCTTC. Its translation is CASSQDMSVVRFF. The chain is built from TRBV14 and TRBJ2-1; D remains ambiguous. The germline V gene encodes CDR1 SGHDN and CDR2 FVKESK. There are 13 residues in the CDR3.

The J gene is TRBJ2-7, the V gene TRBV25-1, with 8 positions matching TRBD2. Trimming took 3 bases from V and 5 from J; bases not matched to a gene: 9. CDR1 MGHDK and CDR2 SYGVNS come from the germline V gene. The CDR3 is 15 amino acids. CDR3 DNA: TGTGCCAGCAGTGAGTCCAGCGGGAGACGGCACGAGCAGTACTTC. Protein: CASSESSGRRHEQYF.

This chain connects TRBV5-1 to TRBJ1-1; 8 bases map to TRBD1. The germline V gene has CDR1 SGHRS and CDR2 YFSETQ. After removal of 5 bases from V and 1 base from J, the junction contained 7 bases not matched to a gene. This CDR3 contains 15 residues. The CDR3 loop is CASSLTGTGNTEAFF. The DNA of the CDR3 is TGCGCCAGCAGTTTGACCGGGACAGGGAACACTGAAGCTTTCTTT.